The rows below give T cell receptor beta chains drawn from one sample of a study of blood T cell repertoires in COVID-19. Assay used: immunoSEQ multiplex PCR; TCRdb lists only in-frame clones, some missing. The sample holds some 220,000 clones, about 85% seen once. Sequenced: peripheral blood. The source of these receptors is a woman in her late teens or twenties who had recovered from COVID-19. Both conserved end residues are part of each CDR3. Fields, in order: V gene, D gene, J gene, clone size, CDR3 DNA, CDR3 protein. A D gene is named only where the DNA matches it firmly. Clone sizes are given selectively: once, few, many, or a class where the clone is expanded.

TRBV7-2	TRBD2	TRBJ2-7	.	TGTGCCAGCAGCGGAGGCCTAGCGGGGATTTACGAGCAGTACTTC	CASSGGLAGIYEQYF
TRBV6-5	.	TRBJ1-2	.	TGTGCCAGCAGTTACCAGGGATTGTATGGCTACACCTTC	CASSYQGLYGYTF
TRBV11-2	.	TRBJ2-1	few	TGTGCCAGCAGCTCAAGCCTCGGAGGTAAGGTTAATGAGCAGTTCTTC	CASSSSLGGKVNEQFF
TRBV4-1	.	TRBJ2-1	.	TGCGCCAGCAGTCCGAGCGGGTCCTACAATGAGCAGTTCTTC	CASSPSGSYNEQFF
TRBV18	TRBD2	TRBJ2-7	once	TGTGCCAGCTCAGCTAGCGGACCTCCCTACGAGCAGTACTTC	CASSASGPPYEQYF
TRBV4-3	TRBD1	TRBJ2-1	.	TGCGCCAGCAGCCAAGAAACAGGGGGCCAATACAATGAGCAGTTCTTC	CASSQETGGQYNEQFF
TRBV2	.	TRBJ2-5	.	TGTGCCAGCAGGGAGAATAGCGCCCCAGGGACCCAGTACTTC	CASRENSAPGTQYF
TRBV27	TRBD2	TRBJ2-2	.	TGTGCCAGCAGTTTGACGGCGGGGGACACCGGGGAGCTGTTTTTT	CASSLTAGDTGELFF
TRBV13	.	TRBJ2-5	.	TGTGCCAGCAGCCTAGCCGGGGGACAGGAGACCCAGTACTTC	CASSLAGGQETQYF
TRBV27	.	TRBJ2-5	once	TGTGCCAGCAGACCAGGGGCTAGAGAGACCCAGTACTTC	CASRPGARETQYF
TRBV13	TRBD1	TRBJ1-1	few	TGTGCCAGCAGCCCCCGGACAGGGGAGTTGAACACTGAAGCTTTCTTT	CASSPRTGELNTEAFF